Following are 27 T cell receptor beta chains from one sample sequenced in a study of molecular identifiers for immune sequencing clone quantification. TCRdb processed the PCR reads anew with MiXCR; each CDR3 protein has one entry. The sample lists roughly 2,500 distinct CDR3 sequences, about 24% occurring once. The specimen was naive CD8+ T cells from blood, with Jurkat cell RNA spiked in. Subset meaning: FACS-sorted CD8+CD4-CCR7+CD45RA+ naive T cells. Receptor source: a human donor in good health. Some libraries in this study had Jurkat cell RNA spiked in.

This rearrangement joins TRBV7-8 to TRBJ2-3; D unresolved. CDR3 length: 17 amino acids. The V end lost 1 base, the J end lost 2 bases, and 16 bases lay between the germline ends. Per the germline V gene, CDR1 is SGHVS and CDR2 is FQNEAQ. CDR3 loop: CASSLVPAGTLTDTQYF. The DNA for the CDR3 is TGTGCCAGCAGCTTAGTTCCCGCCGGAACTCTCACAGATACGCAGTATTTT.

By share, this clonotype counts as medium-sized. The rearrangement links TRBV7-2 to TRBJ2-3; the D gene is possibly TRBD2 (5 bases). The V and J ends lost 5 bases and 5 bases respectively, with 17 bases between them. From germline, CDR1 is SGHTA and CDR2 FQGNSA. The CDR3 length is 15 residues. For the CDR3, the DNA is TGTGCCAGCAGCATCCTCCCGGCTAGCTTAGATACGCAGTATTTT. Its translation is CASSILPASLDTQYF. The full variable domain, in which reference TRBV7-2 and TRBJ2-3 provide the parts outside the CDR3, is GAGVSQSPSNKVTEKGKDVELRCDPISGHTALYWYRQSLGQGLEFLIYFQGNSAPDKSGLPSDRFSAERTGGSVSTLTIQRTQQEDSAVYLCASSILPASLDTQYFGPGTRLTVL.

Written as DNA, the CDR3 is TGTGCCAGCATTCAGGGGGCCGGCGAGCAGTACTTC. This translates into CASIQGAGEQYF. The genes are TRBV28 and TRBJ2-7, with 8 nucleotides matching TRBD1. Germline-derived CDR1 and CDR2 are MDHEN and SYDVKM. The CDR3 sequence is 12 residues long. V was clipped by 7 bases and J by 6 bases; unmatched bases: 5.

By sample fraction, this clonotype is medium-sized (0.01 to 0.1%). The chain uses TRBV23-1 and TRBJ2-6, with D perhaps TRBD1 (7 bases). TRBV23-1 is placed among ORFs of uncertain function. This CDR3 has 17 amino acids. V lost 3 bases and J lost 7, with 19 bases in between. CDR3 protein: CASSQTRGLPVANVLTF. In nucleotides, the CDR3 is TGCGCCAGCAGTCAGACTAGGGGGCTCCCAGTCGCCAACGTCCTGACTTTC.

The chain recombines TRBV7-2 with TRBJ2-1; D not resolved. Trimming took off 1 base at V and 9 bases at J, with 13 bases between the two ends. The length of the CDR3 is 14 residues. Germline V gene lookup returns CDR1 SGHTA and CDR2 FQGNSA. Written as DNA, the CDR3 is TGTGCCAGCAGCTTAGGATGGAGAAGGGTTGAGCAGTTCTTC. This encodes CASSLGWRRVEQFF.

This clonotype has only a few counts. The chain uses TRBV15 and TRBJ2-7, with 7 bases matching TRBD1. After removal of 3 bases from V and 3 bases from J, the junction contained 2 bases not matched to a gene. The CDR3 has 13 amino acids. Germline values: CDR1 LNHNV, CDR2 YYDKDF (reference sequence). CDR3 nucleotides: TGTGCCACCAGCAGGAGGGACAGCTACGAGCAGTACTTC. Residues: CATSRRDSYEQYF. Full variable domain (missing parts from reference TRBV15 and TRBJ2-7): DAMVIQNPRYQVTQFGKPVTLSCSQTLNHNVMYWYQQKSSQAPKLLFHYYDKDFNNEADTPDNFQSRRPNTSFCFLDIRSPGLGDTAMYLCATSRRDSYEQYFGPGTRLTVT.

This clonotype is deemed medium-sized. CDR3 coding DNA: TGTGCCAGCAGTTTATTCCCGGGGGAGCAGTACTTC. Residues: CASSLFPGEQYF. V usage is TRBV12-3 or TRBV12-4 and J usage is TRBJ2-7; possibly TRBD2 for D (5 bases). The CDR3 covers 12 residues. The V end was cut by 2 bases, the J end by 7 bases, with 9 bases between.

This clonotype is labeled large (0.1 to 1%). The chain uses TRBV28 and TRBJ2-7; tentative D call: TRBD2 (6 bases). Germline-derived CDR1 and CDR2 are MDHEN and SYDVKM. Trimming took off 6 bases at V and 3 bases at J, with 15 bases between the two ends. The CDR3 has 14 amino acids. CDR3: CASRQPGLYYEQYF. DNA for the CDR3: TGTGCCAGCAGACAGCCGGGACTCTACTACGAGCAGTACTTC.

In this sample, this clonotype turned up a few times. CDR3 region: CASGPYEQYF. The CDR3, as DNA: TGTGCCAGCGGGCCCTACGAGCAGTACTTC. This chain connects TRBV2 to TRBJ2-7, with D uncertain. V was shortened by 8 bases and J by 2 bases, with 4 bases between the two germline ends. This CDR3 is built from 10 residues. Germline V gene lookup returns CDR1 SNHLY and CDR2 FYNNEI.

In this sample, this clonotype is medium-sized. The rearrangement joins TRBV6-6 to TRBJ2-3, with TRBD2 identical over 7 bases. Germline V gives CDR1 MNHNY, CDR2 SVGAGI (reference sequence). The length of the CDR3 is 17 residues. V shed 8 bases, J shed 2 bases, and the junction held 16 bases outside the gene matches. CDR3 coding DNA: TGTGCCAGCGTAAATTTCGCTGGACTAGGGTACACAGATACGCAGTATTTT. Translation gives CASVNFAGLGYTDTQYF.

This rearrangement joins TRBV28 to TRBJ2-5; possible D gene TRBD2, 6 bases. The germline V gene encodes CDR1 MDHEN and CDR2 SYDVKM. V was shortened by 2 bases and J by 5 bases, with 21 bases between the two germline ends. CDR3 length: 17 residues. As DNA, the CDR3 is TGTGCCAGCAGTTTAGTGAAAACCCGGAGGGCCGGTGAGACCCAGTACTTC. As protein: CASSLVKTRRAGETQYF.

This clonotype is large by share. The J gene is TRBJ2-2, the V gene TRBV29-1; TRBD2 might be the D (6 bases). Trimming took off 6 bases at V and 4 bases at J, with 9 bases between the two ends. CDR1 SQVTM and CDR2 ANQGSEA come from the germline V gene. The length of the CDR3 is 12 residues. CDR3 DNA sequence: TGCAGCGTCACAGCGGGCACCGGGGAGCTGTTTTTT. Encoded protein: CSVTAGTGELFF.

By share, this clonotype counts as large. The rearrangement joins TRBV10-1 to TRBJ2-7, with a possible D match to TRBD2 (6 bases). CDR1 is WNHNN, CDR2 SYGVQD, per germline (reference sequence). This CDR3 contains 12 residues. V was clipped by 5 bases and J by 6 bases, with 11 bases between them. The CDR3 DNA reads as TGCGCCAGCAGTAGTCAGGGAGGCGAGCAGTACTTC. The encoded protein is CASSSQGGEQYF.

Sample share makes this clonotype medium-sized. This CDR3 reads CASRGRDPKTGELFF. The CDR3 DNA follows: TGTGCCAGCAGGGGCCGGGACCCTAAGACCGGGGAGCTGTTTTTT. The chain links TRBV9 to TRBJ2-2; perhaps D is TRBD1 or TRBD2 (5 bases each). This CDR3 comprises 15 residues. Germline CDR1 and CDR2: SGDLS and YYNGEE. Trimming stripped 5 bases from V and 5 bases from J, with 16 bases between.

The chain carries TRBV11-2 and TRBJ2-3; D gene ambiguous. The CDR3 runs 12 residues. The germline V and J ends were trimmed by 1 base and 4 bases, with 3 bases remaining between them. Germline CDR1 and CDR2: SGHAT and FQNNGV. CDR3 protein: CASSLGPDTQYF. The CDR3 DNA reads TGTGCCAGCAGCTTAGGTCCAGATACGCAGTATTTT.

This clonotype is labeled medium-sized (0.01 to 0.1%). V gene TRBV27 combines with J gene TRBJ2-6; the D is unclear. The CDR3 totals 14 residues. Germline V gene data show CDR1 as MNHEY and CDR2 as SMNVEV (reference sequence). V was cut by 5 bases and J by 2 bases, with 7 bases left in between. The CDR3 loop is CASSLNPGANVLTF. CDR3 DNA sequence: TGTGCCAGCAGTCTCAACCCTGGGGCCAACGTCCTGACTTTC.

This clonotype is medium-sized by share. The chain is built from TRBV7-3 and TRBJ2-2, with D perhaps given as TRBD1 or TRBD2 (5 bases each). V lost 1 base to trimming and J lost 3 bases, with 12 bases between them. The CDR3 sequence is 16 residues long. Germline V lookup: CDR1 SGHTA, CDR2 FQGTGA. CDR3 nucleotides: TGTGCCAGCAGCTTAATTGGGGGTTTGGACACCGGGGAGCTGTTTTTT. This translates into CASSLIGGLDTGELFF.

Relative to its sample, this clonotype is medium-sized (0.01 to 0.1%). Here the CDR3 reads CASRDRVNQPQHF. The CDR3, as DNA: TGTGCCAGCCGTGACAGGGTCAATCAGCCCCAGCATTTT. The chain is built from TRBV6-2 or TRBV6-3 and TRBJ1-5; 7 nucleotides line up with TRBD1. Germline V gives CDR1 MNHEY, CDR2 SVGEGT. CDR3 length equals 13 residues. Trimming took 8 bases from V and 3 from J; bases not matched to a gene: 4.

With respect to this clonotype: One junction end does not reproduce the germline sequence, and a read error may be involved. CDR3 sequence: CANSYVGGDTGELFF. CDR3 DNA sequence: TGTGCCAACAGTTACGTAGGAGGGGACACCGGGGAGCTGTTTTTT. The V and J genes are TRBV6-2 or TRBV6-3 and TRBJ2-2, with a tentative D call TRBD2 (6 bases). Per germline, CDR1 MNHEY and CDR2 SVGEGT. CDR3 length equals 15 residues.

This clonotype was seen a handful of times. This chain uses TRBV6-2 or TRBV6-3 with TRBJ2-7; the match to TRBD2 covers 9 bases. The CDR3 has 16 amino acids. Germline CDR1 reads MNHEY; CDR2 reads SVGEGT. Losses at the gene ends were 0 bases for V and 2 bases for J; bases not matched to a gene: 5. The CDR3 sequence: CASSYSIQRGAYEQYF. CDR3 coding DNA: TGTGCCAGCAGTTACTCGATACAGCGGGGGGCCTACGAGCAGTACTTC.

In this sample, this clonotype turned up a few times. Since a much larger clone is just one base distant, this may be a read error. The V gene is TRBV28, the J gene TRBJ2-7, with 7 bases identical to TRBD2. Germline lookup yields CDR1 MDHEN and CDR2 SYDVKM. V was pared by 4 bases and J by 2 bases, with 11 bases of the junction left unmatched. This CDR3 is 16 amino acids long. CDR3 in DNA: TGTGCCAGCAGTTGGGTCAAGCGGGACGTTCCCTACGAGCAGTACTTC. Residues: CASSWVKRDVPYEQYF.

The chain combines TRBV9 with TRBJ2-5; no clear D gene. Trimming stripped 0 bases from V and 2 bases from J, with 8 bases between. This CDR3 has 14 residues. The germline V gene encodes CDR1 SGDLS and CDR2 YYNGEE. CDR3 DNA sequence: TGTGCCAGCAGCGTAGGAGGTCGACAAGAGACCCAGTACTTC. It specifies CASSVGGRQETQYF.

This clonotype occurred a few times. The V call is TRBV29-1, the J call TRBJ1-2; D is possibly TRBD1 (5 bases). Germline V CDR1 and CDR2: SQVTM, ANQGSEA. The CDR3 is 14 residues long. V shed 1 base and J shed 8 bases, with 17 bases lying between them. The CDR3 loop reads CSVEVGTKILGYTF. The CDR3 coding sequence is TGCAGCGTTGAAGTGGGGACTAAGATCCTGGGCTACACCTTC.

This clonotype rates as large. The V call is TRBV29-1, the J call TRBJ2-7; TRBD1 matches 7 bases. CDR1 is SQVTM, CDR2 ANQGSEA, per germline. J was trimmed by 3 bases and V by 3 bases; bases with no gene match: 8. This CDR3 spans 14 amino acids. The CDR3 protein is CSVEYRQGSYEQYF. Written as DNA, the CDR3 is TGCAGCGTTGAGTATCGACAGGGAAGCTACGAGCAGTACTTC.

By proportion, this clonotype is medium-sized. The chain is built from TRBV28 and TRBJ1-2; D may be TRBD1 (5 bases). Germline CDR1 MDHEN, CDR2 SYDVKM. This CDR3 has 12 amino acids. Trimming shortened V by 3 bases and J by 6 bases, and 8 bases separated the two germline ends. CDR3 region: CASSFPRDGYTF. In DNA, the CDR3 is TGTGCCAGCAGTTTTCCCAGGGATGGCTACACCTTC.

By share of the sample, this clonotype is medium-sized. The chain couples TRBV15 to TRBJ2-1; 9 bases are a match to TRBD2. J gave up 2 bases and V 3 bases, and 2 bases lay outside the gene matches. The germline V gene has CDR1 LNHNV and CDR2 YYDKDF (reference sequence). This CDR3 has 15 residues. This CDR3 reads CATSSSGRPYNEQFF. For the CDR3, the DNA is TGTGCCACCAGCAGTAGCGGGAGACCCTACAATGAGCAGTTCTTC. Looking up the rest from reference TRBV15 and TRBJ2-1 gives the full variable domain: DAMVIQNPRYQVTQFGKPVTLSCSQTLNHNVMYWYQQKSSQAPKLLFHYYDKDFNNEADTPDNFQSRRPNTSFCFLDIRSPGLGDTAMYLCATSSSGRPYNEQFFGPGTRLTVL.

This clonotype is categorized as medium-sized. The CDR3 DNA reads TGTGCCAGCAGCCCGGGACAGGGGGCGAAAGATACGCAGTATTTT. The encoded protein is CASSPGQGAKDTQYF. The chain links TRBV5-8 to TRBJ2-3; 12 bases match TRBD1. The length of the CDR3 is 15 residues. Germline assignment: CDR1 SGHTS and CDR2 YDEGEE. J lost 5 bases, V lost 4 bases, and 5 bases had no gene match.